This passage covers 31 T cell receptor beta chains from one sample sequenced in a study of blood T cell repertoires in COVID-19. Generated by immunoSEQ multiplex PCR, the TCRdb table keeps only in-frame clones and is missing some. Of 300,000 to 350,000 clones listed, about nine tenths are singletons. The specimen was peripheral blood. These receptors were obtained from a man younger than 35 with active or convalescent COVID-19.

The chain's CDR3 is CASRRTNNEQFF. CDR3 DNA sequence: TGTGCCAGCAGGAGGACAAACAATGAGCAGTTCTTC. The rearrangement uses TRBV11-2 and TRBJ2-1; the D gene is possibly TRBD1 (5 bases). Germline CDR1 SGHAT, CDR2 FQNNGV. Trimming took 6 bases from V and 5 from J, leaving 8 bases between them. The CDR3 contains 12 residues.

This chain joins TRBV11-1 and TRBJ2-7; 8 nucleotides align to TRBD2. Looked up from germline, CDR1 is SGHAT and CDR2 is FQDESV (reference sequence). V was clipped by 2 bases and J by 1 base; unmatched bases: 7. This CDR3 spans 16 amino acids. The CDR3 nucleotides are TGTGCCAGCAGCTTATACGTAGCGGGAAGATCCTACGAGCAGTACTTC. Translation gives CASSLYVAGRSYEQYF. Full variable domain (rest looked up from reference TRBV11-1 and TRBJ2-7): EAEVAQSPRYKITEKSQAVAFWCDPISGHATLYWYRQILGQGPELLVQFQDESVVDDSQLPKDRFSAERLKGVDSTLKIQPAELGDSAMYLCASSLYVAGRSYEQYFGPGTRLTVT.

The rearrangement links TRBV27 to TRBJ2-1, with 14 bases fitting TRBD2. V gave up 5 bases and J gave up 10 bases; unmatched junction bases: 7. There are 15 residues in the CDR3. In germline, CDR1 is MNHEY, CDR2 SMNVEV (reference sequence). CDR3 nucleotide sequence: TGTGCCAGCAGTCTCGGGACTAGCGGGAGACGGGAGCAGTTCTTC. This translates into CASSLGTSGRREQFF.

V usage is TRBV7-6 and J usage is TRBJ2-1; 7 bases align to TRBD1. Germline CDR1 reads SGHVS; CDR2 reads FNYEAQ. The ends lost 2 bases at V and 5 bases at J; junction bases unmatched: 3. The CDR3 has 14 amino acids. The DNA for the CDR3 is TGTGCCAGCAGCTTAAGGGACAGAAACAATGAGCAGTTCTTC. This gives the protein CASSLRDRNNEQFF.

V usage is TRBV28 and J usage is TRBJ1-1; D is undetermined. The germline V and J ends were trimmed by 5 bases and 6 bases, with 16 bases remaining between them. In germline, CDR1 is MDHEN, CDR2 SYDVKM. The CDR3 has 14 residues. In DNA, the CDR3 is TGTGCCAGCAGTCTCCGAGGCTTGGTTTCTGAAGCTTTCTTT. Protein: CASSLRGLVSEAFF.

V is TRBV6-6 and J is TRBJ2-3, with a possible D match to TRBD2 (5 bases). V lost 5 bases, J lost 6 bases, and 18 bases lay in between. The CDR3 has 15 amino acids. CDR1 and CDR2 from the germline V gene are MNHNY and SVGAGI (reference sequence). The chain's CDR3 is CASSEPGTIPDTQYF. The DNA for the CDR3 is TGTGCCAGCAGTGAGCCGGGAACAATTCCGGATACGCAGTATTTT.

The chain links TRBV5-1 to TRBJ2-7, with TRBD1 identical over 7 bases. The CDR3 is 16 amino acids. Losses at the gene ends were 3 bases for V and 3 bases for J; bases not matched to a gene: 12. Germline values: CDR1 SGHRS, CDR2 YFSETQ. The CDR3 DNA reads TGCGCCAGCAGCTCGCAAAGCACAGGGGCCCTCTACGAGCAGTACTTC. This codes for CASSSQSTGALYEQYF. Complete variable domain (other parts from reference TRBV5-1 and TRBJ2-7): KAGVTQTPRYLIKTRGQQVTLSCSPISGHRSVSWYQQTPGQGLQFLFEYFSETQRNKGNFPGRFSGRQFSNSRSEMNVSTLELGDSALYLCASSSQSTGALYEQYFGPGTRLTVT.

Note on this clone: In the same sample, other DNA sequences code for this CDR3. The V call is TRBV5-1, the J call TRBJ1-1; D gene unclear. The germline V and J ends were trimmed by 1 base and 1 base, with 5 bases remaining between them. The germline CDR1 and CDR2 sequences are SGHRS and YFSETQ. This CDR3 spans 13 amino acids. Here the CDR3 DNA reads TGCGCCAGCAGCTTGACTGGGAACACTGAAGCTTTCTTT. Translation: CASSLTGNTEAFF.

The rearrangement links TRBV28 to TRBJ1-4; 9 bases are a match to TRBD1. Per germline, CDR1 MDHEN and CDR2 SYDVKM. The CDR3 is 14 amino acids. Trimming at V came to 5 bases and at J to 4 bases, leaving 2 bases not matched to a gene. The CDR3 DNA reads TGTGCCAGCAGTCGGGACAGGGATAATGAAAAACTGTTTTTT. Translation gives CASSRDRDNEKLFF.

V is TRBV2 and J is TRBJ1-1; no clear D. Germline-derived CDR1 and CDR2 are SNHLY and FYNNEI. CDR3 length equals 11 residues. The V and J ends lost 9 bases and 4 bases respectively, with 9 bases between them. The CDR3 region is CASEIRTEAFF. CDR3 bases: TGTGCCAGTGAGATCCGCACTGAAGCTTTCTTT.

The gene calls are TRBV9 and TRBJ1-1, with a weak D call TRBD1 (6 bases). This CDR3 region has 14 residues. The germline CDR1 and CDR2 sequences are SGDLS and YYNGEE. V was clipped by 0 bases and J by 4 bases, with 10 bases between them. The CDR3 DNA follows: TGTGCCAGCAGCGTAGGGGGGCTCGGCACTGAAGCTTTCTTT. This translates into CASSVGGLGTEAFF.

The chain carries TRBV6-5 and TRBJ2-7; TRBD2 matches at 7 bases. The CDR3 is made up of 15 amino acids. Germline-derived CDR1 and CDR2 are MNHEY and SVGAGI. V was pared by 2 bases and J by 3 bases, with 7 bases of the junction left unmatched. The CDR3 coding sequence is TGTGCCAGCAGTTACGAGGCTAGCGGCAACTACGAGCAGTACTTC. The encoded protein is CASSYEASGNYEQYF.

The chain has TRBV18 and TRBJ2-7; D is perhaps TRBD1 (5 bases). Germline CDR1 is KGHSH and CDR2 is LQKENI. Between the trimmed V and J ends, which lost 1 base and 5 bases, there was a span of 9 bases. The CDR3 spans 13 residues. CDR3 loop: CASSPLTANEQYF. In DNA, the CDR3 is TGTGCCAGCTCACCACTGACAGCCAACGAGCAGTACTTC.

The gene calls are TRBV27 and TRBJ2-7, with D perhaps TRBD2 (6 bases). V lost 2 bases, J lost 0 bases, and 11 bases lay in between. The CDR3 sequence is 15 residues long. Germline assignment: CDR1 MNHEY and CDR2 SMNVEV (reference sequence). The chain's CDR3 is CASSLGAGSSYEQYF. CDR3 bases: TGTGCCAGCAGTTTAGGGGCGGGAAGCTCCTACGAGCAGTACTTC.

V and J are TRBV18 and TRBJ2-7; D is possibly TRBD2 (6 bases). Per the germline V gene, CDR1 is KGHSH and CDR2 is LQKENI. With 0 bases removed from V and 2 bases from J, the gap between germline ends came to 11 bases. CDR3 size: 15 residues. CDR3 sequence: CASSPPLSGTYEQYF. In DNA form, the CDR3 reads TGTGCCAGCTCACCACCGCTTAGCGGTACCTACGAGCAGTACTTC. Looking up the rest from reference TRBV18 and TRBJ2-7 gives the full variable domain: NAGVMQNPRHLVRRRGQEARLRCSPMKGHSHVYWYRQLPEEGLKFMVYLQKENIIDESGMPKERFSAEFPKEGPSILRIQQVVRGDSAAYFCASSPPLSGTYEQYFGPGTRLTVT.

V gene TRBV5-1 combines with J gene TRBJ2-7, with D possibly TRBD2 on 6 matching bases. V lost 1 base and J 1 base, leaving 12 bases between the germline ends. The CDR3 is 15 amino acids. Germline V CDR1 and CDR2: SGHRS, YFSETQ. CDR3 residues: CASSLLAGRSYEQYF. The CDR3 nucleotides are TGCGCCAGCAGCTTGTTGGCAGGGAGGTCCTACGAGCAGTACTTC. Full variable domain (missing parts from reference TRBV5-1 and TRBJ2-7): KAGVTQTPRYLIKTRGQQVTLSCSPISGHRSVSWYQQTPGQGLQFLFEYFSETQRNKGNFPGRFSGRQFSNSRSEMNVSTLELGDSALYLCASSLLAGRSYEQYFGPGTRLTVT.

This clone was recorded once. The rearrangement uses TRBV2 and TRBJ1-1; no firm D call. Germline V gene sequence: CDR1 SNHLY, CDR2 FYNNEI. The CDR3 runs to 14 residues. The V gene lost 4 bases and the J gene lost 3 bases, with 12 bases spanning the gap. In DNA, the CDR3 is TGTGCCAGCAGTGTGTTGGACTTTTACACTGAAGCTTTCTTT. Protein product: CASSVLDFYTEAFF.

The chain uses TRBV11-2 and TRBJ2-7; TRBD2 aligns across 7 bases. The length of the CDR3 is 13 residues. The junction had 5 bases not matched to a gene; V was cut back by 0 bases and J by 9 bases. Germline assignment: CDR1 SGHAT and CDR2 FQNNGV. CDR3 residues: CASSLDREAGQYF. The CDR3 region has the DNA TGTGCCAGCAGCTTAGATCGGGAGGCAGGGCAGTACTTC.

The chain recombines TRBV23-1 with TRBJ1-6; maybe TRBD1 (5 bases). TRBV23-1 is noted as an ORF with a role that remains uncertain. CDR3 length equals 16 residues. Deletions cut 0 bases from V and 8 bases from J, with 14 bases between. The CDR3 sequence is CASSQSGRGGHSPLHF. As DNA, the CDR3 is TGCGCCAGCAGTCAATCGGGGAGGGGTGGACATTCACCCCTCCACTTT.

The CDR3 region is CASGSPGQRYNEQFF. CDR3 nucleotide sequence: TGTGCCAGCGGCAGTCCTGGACAGAGATACAATGAGCAGTTCTTC. The rearrangement uses TRBV6-5 and TRBJ2-1; tentative D call: TRBD1 (6 bases). CDR3 length equals 15 residues. Germline CDR1 and CDR2: MNHEY and SVGAGI. The V end lost 8 bases, the J end lost 4 bases, and 18 bases lay between the germline ends.

CDR3 sequence (DNA): TGTGCCAGCAGCTTAGAATTAGCGGGGTCCTACGAGCAGTACTTC. Translating it yields CASSLELAGSYEQYF. The V and J genes are TRBV7-2 and TRBJ2-7; 8 nucleotides line up with TRBD2. Germline assignment: CDR1 SGHTA and CDR2 FQGNSA. CDR3 length equals 15 residues. The trim removed 1 base at V and 1 base at J, leaving 3 bases unmatched.

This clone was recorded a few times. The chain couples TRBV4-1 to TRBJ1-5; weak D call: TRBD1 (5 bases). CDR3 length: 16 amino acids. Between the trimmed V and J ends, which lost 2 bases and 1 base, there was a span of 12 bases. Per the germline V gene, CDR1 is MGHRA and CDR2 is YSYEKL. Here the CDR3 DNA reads TGCGCCAGCAGCCAACTGAAGGGGTTCAGCAATCAGCCCCAGCATTTT. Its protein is CASSQLKGFSNQPQHF.

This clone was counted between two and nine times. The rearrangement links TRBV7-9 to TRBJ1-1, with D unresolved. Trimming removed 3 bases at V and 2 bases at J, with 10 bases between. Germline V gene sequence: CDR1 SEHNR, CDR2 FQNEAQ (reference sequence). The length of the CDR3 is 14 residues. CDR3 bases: TGTGCCAGCAGCTTTAATGCGGCTAACACTGAAGCTTTCTTT. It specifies CASSFNAANTEAFF.

DNA of the CDR3: TGTGCCAGCAGCAAAAGGTTCGAGGGGGCAGATGGCTACACCTTC. Translation: CASSKRFEGADGYTF. The V and J genes are TRBV21-1 and TRBJ1-2; the table names TRBD1, a call not compared with the DNA. TRBV21-1 is a pseudogene locus. The CDR3 is 15 amino acids.

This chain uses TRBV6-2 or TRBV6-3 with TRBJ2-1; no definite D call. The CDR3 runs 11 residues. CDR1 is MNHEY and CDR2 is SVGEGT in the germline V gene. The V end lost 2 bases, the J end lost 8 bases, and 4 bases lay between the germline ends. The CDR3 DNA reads TGTGCCAGCAGTTACGTATATGAGCAGTTCTTC. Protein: CASSYVYEQFF.

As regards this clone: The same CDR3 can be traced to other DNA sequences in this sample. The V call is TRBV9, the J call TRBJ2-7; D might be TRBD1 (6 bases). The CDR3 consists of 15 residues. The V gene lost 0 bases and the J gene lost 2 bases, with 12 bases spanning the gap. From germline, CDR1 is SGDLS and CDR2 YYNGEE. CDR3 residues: CASSVGAGATYEQYF. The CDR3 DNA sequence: TGTGCCAGCAGCGTAGGGGCAGGGGCGACCTACGAGCAGTACTTC.

The CDR3 sequence: CASSPRQNTEAFF. As DNA, the CDR3 is TGCGCCAGCAGCCCCAGACAGAACACTGAAGCTTTCTTT. The genes are TRBV5-1 and TRBJ1-1; D is ambiguous. Per the germline V gene, CDR1 is SGHRS and CDR2 is YFSETQ. The length of the CDR3 is 13 residues. Trimming cost V 4 bases and J 1 base, with 8 bases left between them.

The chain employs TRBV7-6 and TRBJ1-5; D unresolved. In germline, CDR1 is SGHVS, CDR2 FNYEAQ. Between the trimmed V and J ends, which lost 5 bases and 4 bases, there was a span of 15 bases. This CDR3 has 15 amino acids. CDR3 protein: CASSPGGRGNQPQHF. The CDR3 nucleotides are TGTGCCAGCAGCCCCGGCGGCAGAGGGAATCAGCCCCAGCATTTT.

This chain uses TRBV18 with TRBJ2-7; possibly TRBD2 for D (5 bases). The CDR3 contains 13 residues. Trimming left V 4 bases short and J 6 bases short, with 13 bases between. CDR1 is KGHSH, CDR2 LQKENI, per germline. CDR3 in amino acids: CASSRGEGSEQYF. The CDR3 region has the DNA TGTGCCAGCTCACGGGGTGAGGGAAGCGAGCAGTACTTC.

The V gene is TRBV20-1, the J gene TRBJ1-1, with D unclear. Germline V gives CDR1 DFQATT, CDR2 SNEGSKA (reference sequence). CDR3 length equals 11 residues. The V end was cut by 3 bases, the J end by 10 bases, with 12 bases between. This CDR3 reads CSASYPGRAFF. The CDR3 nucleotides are TGCAGTGCTAGTTACCCAGGCCGAGCTTTCTTT.

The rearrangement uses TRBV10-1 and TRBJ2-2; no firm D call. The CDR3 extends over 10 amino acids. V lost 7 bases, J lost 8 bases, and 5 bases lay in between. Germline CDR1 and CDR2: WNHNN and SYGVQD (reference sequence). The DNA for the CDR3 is TGCGCCAGCAAAATAGGGGAGCTGTTTTTT. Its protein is CASKIGELFF.